A selection of T cell receptor beta chains follows, all from one sample in a study of T-cell reconstitution after alpha-beta-depleted transplantation in children. Each CDR3 protein is one row after TCRdb ran MiXCR on the PCR reads. Of around 300,000 distinct CDR3 sequences in the sample, 11% were seen once. The input for sequencing was peripheral blood, taken 180 days after TCRalphabeta/CD19-depleted stem cell transplant. The receptors here all came from a male patient aged 2 to 10 who had a stem cell transplant for chronic granulomatous disease, so the T cells may come from the graft donor. The CDR3 runs from the conserved cysteine through the conserved F or W. The D gene is left open where the match is weak. Some rows mark clone size as missing; the rest say once, few, many or name a class of expanded clone.

D,J,size,V,CDR3,DNA
-,TRBJ2-3,many,TRBV5-1,CASSIGSSSDTQYF,TGCGCCAGCAGCATCGGATCTAGCTCAGATACGCAGTATTTT
-,TRBJ2-2,many,TRBV11-2,CASSLAGVTGELFF,TGTGCCAGCAGCTTAGCCGGGGTCACCGGGGAGCTGTTTTTT
-,TRBJ2-1,many,TRBV24-1,CATRRGNEQFF,TGTGCCACCAGGAGGGGCAATGAGCAGTTCTTC
-,TRBJ2-1,few,TRBV9,CASSVGGYDNEQFF,TGTGCCAGCAGCGTAGGGGGGTACGACAATGAGCAGTTCTTC
-,TRBJ1-4,-,TRBV4-3,CASSQDFRRTTNEKLFF,TGCGCCAGCAGCCAAGATTTTCGGAGAACAACTAATGAAAAACTGTTTTTT
TRBD1,TRBJ2-5,many,TRBV12-3/TRBV12-4,CASRAGTGDETQYF,TGTGCCAGCAGGGCCGGGACAGGGGACGAGACCCAGTACTTC
TRBD1,TRBJ1-4,-,TRBV12-3/TRBV12-4,CASSLGTGGGKLFF,TGTGCCAGCAGTTTAGGGACAGGGGGTGGGAAACTGTTTTTT
-,TRBJ1-1,many,TRBV6-2/TRBV6-3,CASSYPLPPAGNTEAFF,TGTGCCAGCAGTTACCCATTACCTCCTGCGGGGAACACTGAAGCTTTCTTT
TRBD1,TRBJ1-1,many,TRBV29-1,CSVEAQGVEAFF,TGCAGCGTTGAAGCGCAGGGGGTTGAAGCTTTCTTT
-,TRBJ2-1,many,TRBV15,CAAGPHGPGGNEQFF,TGTGCCGCCGGACCCCATGGGCCAGGAGGCAATGAGCAGTTCTTC
-,TRBJ2-1,many,TRBV14,CASSQAGAPSYNEQFF,TGTGCCAGCAGCCAAGCCGGGGCACCCTCCTACAATGAGCAGTTCTTC
TRBD2,TRBJ2-7,many,TRBV20-1,CSARRREGGSYEQYF,TGCAGTGCTAGGAGGCGGGAGGGAGGCTCCTACGAGCAGTACTTC
-,TRBJ2-7,many,TRBV5-1,CASSLWDIRGDEQYF,TGCGCCAGCAGCTTGTGGGACATAAGGGGCGACGAGCAGTACTTC
-,TRBJ2-7,many,TRBV21-1,CASSKPPDRADEQYF,TGTGCCAGCAGCAAACCCCCGGACAGGGCCGACGAGCAGTACTTC
-,TRBJ1-1,large,TRBV5-1,CASSLAGSGEAFF,TGCGCCAGCAGCTTGGCCGGGTCGGGAGAAGCTTTCTTT
-,TRBJ2-3,many,TRBV9,CASSTTQYF,TGTGCCAGCTCAACCACGCAGTATTTT
TRBD1,TRBJ2-2,many,TRBV7-8,CASSRDRNTGELFF,TGTGCCAGCAGCCGGGACAGGAACACCGGGGAGCTGTTTTTT
-,TRBJ1-1,many,TRBV10-3,CAISESGSDNTEAFF,TGTGCCATCAGTGAGTCGGGCAGCGATAACACTGAAGCTTTCTTT
-,TRBJ2-3,many,TRBV7-2,CASTQADTQYF,TGTGCCAGCACCCAGGCAGATACGCAGTATTTT
-,TRBJ2-7,many,TRBV12-3/TRBV12-4,CASSGFSGTASYEQYF,TGTGCCAGCAGCGGGTTTTCCGGGACGGCCTCCTACGAGCAGTACTTC
-,TRBJ1-4,many,TRBV4-1,CASSQVNRLDEKLFF,TGCGCCAGCAGCCAAGTGAATAGGCTGGACGAAAAACTGTTTTTT
-,TRBJ2-4,many,TRBV20-1,CSALSGTKGLLTVQYF,TGCAGTGCCTTGTCCGGCACTAAAGGCCTATTAACGGTTCAGTACTTC
TRBD2,TRBJ2-1,many,TRBV7-3,CASSLSGGSRTFF,TGTGCCAGCAGCTTAAGCGGCGGGAGTAGGACGTTCTTC
TRBD2,TRBJ2-1,many,TRBV20-1,CSARVGSAGAGAYNEQFF,TGCAGTGCTAGAGTGGGTTCGGCCGGAGCGGGGGCCTACAATGAGCAGTTCTTC
TRBD2,TRBJ2-7,many,TRBV20-1,CSASSAAGVTYEQYF,TGCAGTGCTAGTAGTGCGGCGGGAGTCACCTACGAGCAGTACTTC
TRBD2,TRBJ2-1,many,TRBV20-1,CSASPWTSGSYNEQFF,TGCAGTGCTAGCCCCTGGACTAGCGGCTCCTACAATGAGCAGTTCTTC
-,TRBJ2-6,few,TRBV5-1,CASSEFDPGANVLTF,TGCGCCAGCAGCGAGTTCGATCCTGGGGCCAACGTCCTGACTTTC
TRBD2,TRBJ2-7,-,TRBV18,CASSPLAGLYEQYF,TGTGCCAGCTCACCACTAGCGGGACTCTACGAGCAGTACTTC
-,TRBJ1-4,many,TRBV20-1,CSARSSNEKLFF,TGCAGTGCTAGAAGCAGTAATGAAAAACTGTTTTTT
-,TRBJ2-1,many,TRBV5-1,CASSPSGWMNNEQFF,TGCGCCAGCAGCCCCTCTGGGTGGATGAACAATGAGCAGTTCTTC
-,TRBJ2-1,many,TRBV6-2/TRBV6-3,CASSYGTGGAEQFF,TGTGCCAGCAGTTACGGGACCGGGGGTGCTGAGCAGTTCTTC
-,TRBJ1-2,-,TRBV5-1,CASSVGVNYGYTF,TGCGCCAGCAGCGTGGGGGTCAACTATGGCTACACCTTC
TRBD1,TRBJ1-2,many,TRBV12-3/TRBV12-4,CASSPRQGSTYNGYTF,TGTGCCAGCAGTCCGAGACAGGGATCCACCTATAATGGCTACACCTTC
TRBD1,TRBJ1-6,many,TRBV5-1,CASRPETGGMNSPLHF,TGCGCCAGCAGACCGGAGACAGGGGGCATGAATTCACCCCTCCACTTT